This T cell receptor (beta chain) derives from a study of blood T cell repertoires in COVID-19. Across the study: T cells, B-cell-depleted T cells, or PBMCs supplied cDNA or gDNA.

Clinical histories supplied by participants themselves formed the basis of cohort assignment. Germline values: CDR1 MNHEY, CDR2 SVGEGT. V lost 2 bases, J lost 3 bases, and 17 bases lay in between. The CDR3 totals 16 residues. Repertoires were generated with immunoSEQ multiplex PCR, while TCRdb's copy carries only in-frame clones and drops some. The table includes under 250,000 clones, about 86% detected once. The origin of this receptor is a woman between 45 and 65 years old with acute COVID-19. The sequencing input was PBMCs or T cells enriched from blood (not recorded which). V usage is TRBV6-2 or TRBV6-3 and J usage is TRBJ2-7, with D hard to call. CDR3 nucleotide sequence: TGTGCCAGCAGTTACGGAGTAGAGGTGATCGACTACGAGCAGTACTTC. Amino acids: CASSYGVEVIDYEQYF.